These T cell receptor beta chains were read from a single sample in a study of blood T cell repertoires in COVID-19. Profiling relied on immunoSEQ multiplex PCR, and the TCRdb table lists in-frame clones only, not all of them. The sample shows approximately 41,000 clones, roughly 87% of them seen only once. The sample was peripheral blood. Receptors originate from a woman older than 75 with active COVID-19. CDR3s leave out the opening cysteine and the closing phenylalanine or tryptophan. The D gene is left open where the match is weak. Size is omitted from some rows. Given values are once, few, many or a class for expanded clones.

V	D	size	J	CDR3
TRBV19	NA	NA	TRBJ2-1	ASSIQGPLYNEQF
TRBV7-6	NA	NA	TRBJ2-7	ASSPAAATYEQY
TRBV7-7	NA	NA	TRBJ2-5	ASSPNYAETQY
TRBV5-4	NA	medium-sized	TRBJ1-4	ASSLGRATNEKLF
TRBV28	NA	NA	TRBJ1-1	ASRRGQFEAF
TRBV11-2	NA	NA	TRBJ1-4	ASSAGLNEKLF
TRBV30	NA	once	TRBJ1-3	AWSPGQPSGNTIY
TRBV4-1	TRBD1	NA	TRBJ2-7	ASSTRDRQSYEQY
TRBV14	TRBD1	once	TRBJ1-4	ASSQIAGQGGEKLF
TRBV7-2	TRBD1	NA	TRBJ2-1	ASSFDRVGNEQF
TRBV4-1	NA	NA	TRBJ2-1	ASSLPGGAPDNEQF
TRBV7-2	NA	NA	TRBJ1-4	ASSLNAAGVNEKLF
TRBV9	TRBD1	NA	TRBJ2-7	ASSVEGAGPYEQY
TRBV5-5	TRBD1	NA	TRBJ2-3	ASSIQGQGVLDTQF
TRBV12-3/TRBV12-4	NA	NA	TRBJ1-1	ASSLLQGTEAF
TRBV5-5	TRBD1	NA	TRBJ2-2	ASSFPGGTGELF
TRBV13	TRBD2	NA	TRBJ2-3	ASSRKRGAVGYTDTQY
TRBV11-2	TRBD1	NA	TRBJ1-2	ASSYWTGNYGYT
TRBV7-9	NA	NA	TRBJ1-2	ASSFGGGSDYGYT
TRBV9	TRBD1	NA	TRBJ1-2	ASSGRQGNYGYT
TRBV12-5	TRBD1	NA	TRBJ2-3	ASGPSGAGGANTQY
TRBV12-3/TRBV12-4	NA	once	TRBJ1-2	ASSRGYGYT
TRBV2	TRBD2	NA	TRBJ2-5	ASSRGLVEETQY
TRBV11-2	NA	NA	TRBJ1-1	ASSLVAVPNTEAF
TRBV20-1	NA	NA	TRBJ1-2	SGGSDYGYT
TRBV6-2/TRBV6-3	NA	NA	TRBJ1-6	ASRPTGTNSPLH
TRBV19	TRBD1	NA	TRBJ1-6	ASRYTGTANSPLH
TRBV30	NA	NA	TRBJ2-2	AWRAAEDNTGELF
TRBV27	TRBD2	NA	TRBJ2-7	ASRFGLAGDYEQY
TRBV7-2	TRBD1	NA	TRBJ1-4	ASTQGAYEKLF
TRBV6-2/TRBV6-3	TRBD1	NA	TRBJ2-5	ASSYSGQGAETQY
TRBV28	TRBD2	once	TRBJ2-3	ASSSSGGAVYTQY
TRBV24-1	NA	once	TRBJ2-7	ATSDPLGPYEQY
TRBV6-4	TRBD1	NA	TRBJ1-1	ASSPGGDRGRGTEAF
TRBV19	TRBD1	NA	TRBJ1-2	ASSIEDRGGYT
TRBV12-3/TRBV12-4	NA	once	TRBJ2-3	ASRLGADTQY
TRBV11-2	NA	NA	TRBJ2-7	ASSFGQLISYEQY
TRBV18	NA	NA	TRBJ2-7	ASSPGAGASHEQY
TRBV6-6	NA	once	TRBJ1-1	ATRDFGHTEAF
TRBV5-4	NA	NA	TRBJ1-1	ASSLDSTNTEAF
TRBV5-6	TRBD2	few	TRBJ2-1	ASSRERGGADEQF
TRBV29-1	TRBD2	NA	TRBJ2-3	SVVIAGGSRGTQY
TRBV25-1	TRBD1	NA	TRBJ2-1	ASSADRAYNEQF
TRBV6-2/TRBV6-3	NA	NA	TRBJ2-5	ASSSAVLTGTQY
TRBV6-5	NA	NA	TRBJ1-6	ASSLGLGGRDSPLH
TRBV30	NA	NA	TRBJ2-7	AWDYGQTYEQY
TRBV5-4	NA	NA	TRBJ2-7	ASSPLPGEQY
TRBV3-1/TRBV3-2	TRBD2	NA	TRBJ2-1	ASSPRLAGAHRV
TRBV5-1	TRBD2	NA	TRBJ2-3	ASSWLELADSDTQY
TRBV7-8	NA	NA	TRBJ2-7	ASSVRVAYEQY
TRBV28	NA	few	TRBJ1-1	ASSLAGWNTEAF